The 25 T cell receptor beta chains in this list originate from one sample, sequenced in a study of cytomegalovirus exposure and HLA in healthy donors. The PCR contained 60 Vbeta and 13 Jbeta primers. The table came from immunoSEQ multiplex PCR; TCRdb's copy has only in-frame clones and leaves some out. Of roughly 200,000 clones in the sample, less than 80% were seen once. Specimen: PBMCs. Source of these receptors: a woman aged 30 to 39 in good health and CMV-seropositive.

The table lists this clone with a few counts. This chain links TRBV7-9 with TRBJ1-1; 9 bases fit TRBD1. Germline CDR1 reads SEHNR; CDR2 reads FQNEAQ (reference sequence). The CDR3 runs to 15 residues. The V and J ends lost 3 bases and 5 bases, in that order; junction bases with no gene match: 7. CDR3 in amino acids: CASSLGQGHKTEAFF. CDR3 DNA: TGTGCCAGCAGCTTGGGACAGGGCCACAAGACTGAAGCTTTCTTT.

J is TRBJ1-1 and V is TRBV19, with TRBD1 as a possible D gene (6 bases). The CDR3 sequence is 13 residues long. Germline V gene sequence: CDR1 LNHDA, CDR2 SQIVND (reference sequence). The V gene lost 10 bases and the J gene lost 3 bases, with 15 bases spanning the gap. The CDR3 DNA is TGTGCCACCCAGGGGCAGATTTACACTGAAGCTTTCTTT. Translating it yields CATQGQIYTEAFF.

This chain links TRBV15 with TRBJ1-6, with no clear D. The CDR3 length is 15 residues. The germline CDR1 and CDR2 sequences are LNHNV and YYDKDF (reference sequence). With 4 bases removed from V and 6 bases from J, the gap between germline ends came to 13 bases. The CDR3 here is CATSTPGGSNSPLHF. CDR3 bases: TGTGCCACCAGCACACCCGGAGGGTCTAATTCACCCCTCCACTTT.

The gene calls are TRBV9 and TRBJ1-1; D is uncertain. Per germline, CDR1 SGDLS and CDR2 YYNGEE. Trimming stripped 1 base from V and 1 base from J, with 5 bases between. The CDR3 is 13 amino acids. The CDR3 coding sequence is TGTGCCAGCAGCGTATCAGGGAACACTGAAGCTTTCTTT. Residues: CASSVSGNTEAFF.

The chain couples TRBV10-3 to TRBJ2-6; a weak D match, TRBD2 (5 bases). V dropped 0 bases and J dropped 0 bases, with 9 bases sitting between them. Germline assignment: CDR1 ENHRY and CDR2 SYGVKD. This CDR3 has 17 amino acids. This CDR3 is CAISESAGPSGANVLTF. For the CDR3, the DNA is TGTGCCATCAGTGAGTCGGCGGGTCCCTCTGGGGCCAACGTCCTGACTTTC.

This clone was detected only once. Distinct nucleotide sequences in the sample also encode this CDR3. The chain couples TRBV10-3 to TRBJ2-7; D is unresolved. This CDR3 contains 13 residues. Trimming took off 5 bases at V and 1 base at J, with 9 bases between the two ends. Germline V gene sequence: CDR1 ENHRY, CDR2 SYGVKD. The DNA for the CDR3 is TGTGCCATCAGTAGAGACACGTCCTACGAGCAGTACTTC. It encodes CAISRDTSYEQYF.

V usage is TRBV7-2 and J usage is TRBJ1-3; possibly TRBD1 for D (5 bases). This CDR3 is 14 amino acids long. Germline V lookup: CDR1 SGHTA, CDR2 FQGNSA. Trimming removed 7 bases from V and 0 bases from J, with 10 bases in between. In nucleotides, the CDR3 is TGTGCCAGCACACGAGACAGCTCTGGAAACACCATATATTTT. Translated, it gives CASTRDSSGNTIYF.

The chain uses TRBV7-2 and TRBJ2-1; 11 positions match TRBD2. CDR3 length equals 16 residues. Germline CDR1 and CDR2: SGHTA and FQGNSA. Trimming at V came to 3 bases and at J to 8 bases, leaving 9 bases not matched to a gene. The CDR3 here is CASSLAGTSGLDEQFF. Written as DNA, the CDR3 is TGTGCCAGCAGCTTGGCCGGGACTAGCGGCCTTGATGAGCAGTTCTTC.

The rearrangement uses TRBV5-4 and TRBJ2-7; possible D gene TRBD2, 5 bases. Trimming removed 4 bases from V and 2 bases from J, with 7 bases in between. The CDR3 extends over 12 amino acids. Germline loops: CDR1 SGHNT, CDR2 YYREEE (reference sequence). CDR3 sequence: CASSAGTYEQYF. CDR3 bases: TGTGCCAGCAGCGCCGGGACCTACGAGCAGTACTTC.

This clone was seen more than once but under ten times. The J gene is TRBJ2-7, the V gene TRBV7-9; 7 positions match TRBD1. With 0 bases clipped from V and 0 bases from J, the junction kept 11 bases outside the gene matches. The CDR3 runs 18 residues. Germline CDR1 reads SEHNR; CDR2 reads FQNEAQ (reference sequence). The CDR3 coding sequence is TGTGCCAGCAGCTTAGCCAGGGGGAAATCCGCGGTCTCCTACGAGCAGTACTTC. The encoded protein is CASSLARGKSAVSYEQYF.

The rearrangement links TRBV4-1 to TRBJ2-5; D is possibly TRBD2 (7 bases). Germline V gene data show CDR1 as MGHRA and CDR2 as YSYEKL. Trimming removed 4 bases at V and 5 bases at J, with 20 bases between. The CDR3 sequence is 16 residues long. In nucleotides, the CDR3 is TGCGCCAGCAGCCCCCGAGGGGGGGCGCTTAGTGAGACCCAGTACTTC. This sequence encodes CASSPRGGALSETQYF.

In this sample, this clone turned up once. This chain uses TRBV7-8 with TRBJ2-7; 8 bases fit TRBD1. The germline gives CDR1 SGHVS, CDR2 FQNEAQ. The CDR3 runs to 15 residues. J lost 1 base, V lost 2 bases, and 4 bases had no gene match. Here the CDR3 DNA reads TGTGCCAGCAGCTTAAGGGGACAGGCATCCTACGAGCAGTACTTC. It is translated as CASSLRGQASYEQYF.

The count of this clone is one. V gene TRBV5-1 combines with J gene TRBJ1-5; TRBD1 matches at 7 bases. This CDR3 comprises 15 residues. J gave up 4 bases and V 4 bases, and 8 bases lay outside the gene matches. Germline CDR1 reads SGHRS; CDR2 reads YFSETQ. CDR3 loop: CASSPGTEGNQPQHF. The CDR3 DNA is TGCGCCAGCAGCCCTGGGACAGAAGGGAATCAGCCCCAGCATTTT.

The V call is TRBV6-6, the J call TRBJ2-3; TRBD2 agrees at 10 bases. Trimming removed 5 bases from V and 8 bases from J; junction bases left unmatched: 7. The CDR3 totals 14 residues. Germline lookup yields CDR1 MNHNY and CDR2 SVGAGI (reference sequence). In DNA form, the CDR3 reads TGTGCCAGCAGTGTGGGACTAGCGAAGGGTACGCAGTATTTT. This encodes CASSVGLAKGTQYF.

The rearrangement links TRBV7-2 to TRBJ1-2; 9 nucleotides align to TRBD1. Germline V lookup: CDR1 SGHTA, CDR2 FQGNSA. The V segment lost 5 bases and the J segment 5 bases; nucleotides outside the gene matches: 6. This CDR3 comprises 14 residues. The CDR3 is CASSTEDRGYGYTF. As DNA, the CDR3 is TGTGCCAGCAGCACAGAGGACAGGGGATATGGCTACACCTTC.

This rearrangement joins TRBV4-3 to TRBJ2-1; no reliable D call. This CDR3 is built from 15 residues. The V gene lost 0 bases and the J gene lost 5 bases, with 11 bases spanning the gap. Germline V lookup: CDR1 LGHNA, CDR2 YSLEER. Written as DNA, the CDR3 is TGCGCCAGCAGCCAAGATGGGCAGTTACACAATGAGCAGTTCTTC. As protein: CASSQDGQLHNEQFF.

The chain links TRBV4-1 to TRBJ2-3; 16 positions agree with TRBD2. The V segment lost 0 bases and the J segment 5 bases; nucleotides outside the gene matches: 8. The CDR3 extends over 19 amino acids. Germline values: CDR1 MGHRA, CDR2 YSYEKL. Here the CDR3 DNA reads TGCGCCAGCAGCCAAGAGGGGACTAGCGGGGGGGTAAGGGAAGATACGCAGTATTTT. Its translation is CASSQEGTSGGVREDTQYF.

This clone was seen once. This chain connects TRBV5-1 to TRBJ1-1; 11 nucleotides align to TRBD1. This CDR3 spans 16 amino acids. Per germline, CDR1 SGHRS and CDR2 YFSETQ. The V gene end was trimmed by 2 bases and the J gene end by 4 bases; junction bases not matched to a gene: 7. Here the CDR3 reads CASSLGQGAHGTEAFF. CDR3 DNA: TGCGCCAGCAGCTTAGGACAGGGGGCCCATGGCACTGAAGCTTTCTTT.

This chain connects TRBV14 to TRBJ1-1, with no clear D. Germline CDR1 reads SGHDN; CDR2 reads FVKESK. Trimming cost V 4 bases and J 0 bases, with 6 bases left between them. The CDR3 covers 13 residues. The CDR3 reads CASSPSLNTEAFF. CDR3 coding DNA: TGTGCCAGCAGCCCATCCCTGAACACTGAAGCTTTCTTT.

The chain combines TRBV7-9 with TRBJ1-5; D is possibly TRBD1 (6 bases). The V end was cut by 5 bases, the J end by 4 bases, with 15 bases between. Germline V gives CDR1 SEHNR, CDR2 FQNEAQ (reference sequence). The CDR3 has 15 residues. The CDR3 reads CASSQTGTSNQPQHF. For the CDR3, the DNA is TGTGCCAGCAGCCAGACCGGGACATCGAATCAGCCCCAGCATTTT.

The chain combines TRBV14 with TRBJ1-6; 8 bases match TRBD1. Germline CDR1 SGHDN, CDR2 FVKESK. Trimming cost V 4 bases and J 10 bases; bases outside gene matches: 9. CDR3 length: 15 residues. The CDR3 is CASSPGGAVNSPLHF. DNA for the CDR3: TGTGCCAGCAGCCCAGGGGGCGCGGTGAACTCACCCCTCCACTTT.

The CDR3: CASSNTDSTYNEQFF. DNA of the CDR3: TGTGCCAGCAGTAATACCGACAGTACCTACAATGAGCAGTTCTTC. The chain recombines TRBV6-5 with TRBJ2-1, with D possibly TRBD1 on 5 matching bases. Trimming removed 5 bases from V and 2 bases from J, with 13 bases in between. CDR3 length equals 15 residues. Per the germline V gene, CDR1 is MNHEY and CDR2 is SVGAGI.

This clone was counted only a few times. The chain carries TRBV6-1 and TRBJ2-2; D perhaps matches TRBD1 (6 bases). The CDR3 spans 13 residues. Germline assignment: CDR1 MNHNS and CDR2 SASEGT. Trimming took off 5 bases at V and 7 bases at J, with 11 bases between the two ends. The CDR3 here is CASSRTVRGELFF. The CDR3 nucleotides read TGTGCCAGCAGTAGGACAGTCCGCGGGGAGCTGTTTTTT.

The chain combines TRBV6-1 with TRBJ1-4; 9 bases match TRBD1. This CDR3 has 13 residues. Trimming removed 7 bases from V and 7 bases from J; junction bases left unmatched: 4. Per the germline V gene, CDR1 is MNHNS and CDR2 is SASEGT. CDR3 loop: CASIQGATEKLFF. The CDR3 region has the DNA TGTGCCAGCATACAGGGGGCTACTGAAAAACTGTTTTTT.

This chain links TRBV18 with TRBJ1-2, with TRBD1 identical over 9 bases. The germline V gene encodes CDR1 KGHSH and CDR2 LQKENI. After removal of 2 bases from V and 3 bases from J, the junction contained 7 bases not matched to a gene. This CDR3 contains 16 residues. The CDR3 reads CASSPSRTGVYYGYTF. CDR3 nucleotide sequence: TGTGCCAGCTCACCATCCCGGACAGGGGTTTACTATGGCTACACCTTC.